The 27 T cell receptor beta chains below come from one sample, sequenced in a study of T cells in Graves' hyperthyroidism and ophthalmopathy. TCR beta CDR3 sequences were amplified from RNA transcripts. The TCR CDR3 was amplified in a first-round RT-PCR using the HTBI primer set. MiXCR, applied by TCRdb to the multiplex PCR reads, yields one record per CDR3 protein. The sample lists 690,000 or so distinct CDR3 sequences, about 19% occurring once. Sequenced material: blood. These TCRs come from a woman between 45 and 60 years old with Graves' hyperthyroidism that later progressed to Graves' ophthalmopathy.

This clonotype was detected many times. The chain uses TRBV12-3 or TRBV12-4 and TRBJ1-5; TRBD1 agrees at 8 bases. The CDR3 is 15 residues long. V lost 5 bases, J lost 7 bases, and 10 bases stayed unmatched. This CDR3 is CASSPQDREDQPQHF. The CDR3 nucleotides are TGTGCCAGCAGTCCGCAGGACAGGGAGGACCAGCCCCAGCATTTT.

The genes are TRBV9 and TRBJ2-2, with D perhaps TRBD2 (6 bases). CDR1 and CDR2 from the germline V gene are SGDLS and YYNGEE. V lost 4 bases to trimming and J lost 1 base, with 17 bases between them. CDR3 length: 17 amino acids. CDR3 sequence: CASSQWDFSLNTGELFF. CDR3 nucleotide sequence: TGTGCCAGCAGCCAGTGGGACTTCAGTCTGAACACCGGGGAGCTGTTTTTT.

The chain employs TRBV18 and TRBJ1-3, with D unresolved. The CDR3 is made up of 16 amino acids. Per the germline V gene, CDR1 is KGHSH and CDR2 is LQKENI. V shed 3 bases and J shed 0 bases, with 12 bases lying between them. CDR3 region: CASSPPMGSSGNTIYF. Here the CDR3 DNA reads TGTGCCAGCTCACCTCCGATGGGCTCCTCTGGAAACACCATATATTTT.

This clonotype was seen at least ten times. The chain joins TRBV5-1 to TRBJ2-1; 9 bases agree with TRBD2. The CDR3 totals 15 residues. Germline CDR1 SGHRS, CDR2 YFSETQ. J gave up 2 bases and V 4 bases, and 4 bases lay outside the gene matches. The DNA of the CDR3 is TGCGCCAGCAGCCCTCTAGCGGGGACCTACAATGAGCAGTTCTTC. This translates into CASSPLAGTYNEQFF. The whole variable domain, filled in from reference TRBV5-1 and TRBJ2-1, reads KAGVTQTPRYLIKTRGQQVTLSCSPISGHRSVSWYQQTPGQGLQFLFEYFSETQRNKGNFPGRFSGRQFSNSRSEMNVSTLELGDSALYLCASSPLAGTYNEQFFGPGTRLTVL.

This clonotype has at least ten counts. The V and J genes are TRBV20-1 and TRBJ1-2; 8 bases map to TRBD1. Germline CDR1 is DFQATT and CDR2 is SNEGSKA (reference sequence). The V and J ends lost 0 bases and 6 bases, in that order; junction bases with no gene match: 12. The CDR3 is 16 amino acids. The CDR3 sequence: CSARETPAGGMNGYTF. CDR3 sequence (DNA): TGCAGTGCTAGAGAAACTCCGGCAGGGGGCATGAATGGCTACACCTTC.

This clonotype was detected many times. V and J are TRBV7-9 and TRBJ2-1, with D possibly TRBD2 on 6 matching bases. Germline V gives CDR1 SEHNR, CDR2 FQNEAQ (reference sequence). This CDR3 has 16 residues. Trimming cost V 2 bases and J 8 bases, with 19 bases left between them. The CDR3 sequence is CASSLLALAGRDEQFF. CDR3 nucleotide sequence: TGTGCCAGCAGCTTACTGGCACTAGCAGGCAGGGATGAGCAGTTCTTC. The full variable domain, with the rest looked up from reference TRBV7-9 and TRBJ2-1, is DTGVSQNPRHKITKRGQNVTFRCDPISEHNRLYWYRQTLGQGPEFLTYFQNEAQLEKSRLLSDRFSAERPKGSFSTLEIQRTEQGDSAMYLCASSLLALAGRDEQFFGPGTRLTVL.

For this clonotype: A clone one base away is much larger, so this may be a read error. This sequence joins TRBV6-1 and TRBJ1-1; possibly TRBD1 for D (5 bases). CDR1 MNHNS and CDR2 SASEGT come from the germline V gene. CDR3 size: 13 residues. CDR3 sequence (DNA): TGTGCCAGCGGAATGAACAGGAACACTGAAGCTTGCTTT. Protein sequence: CASGMNRNTEACF.

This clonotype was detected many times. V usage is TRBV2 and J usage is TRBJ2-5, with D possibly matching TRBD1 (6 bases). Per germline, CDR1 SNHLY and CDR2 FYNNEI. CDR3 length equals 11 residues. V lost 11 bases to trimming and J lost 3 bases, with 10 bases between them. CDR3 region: CAATGKETQYF. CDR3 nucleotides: TGTGCCGCTACAGGGAAAGAGACCCAGTACTTC.

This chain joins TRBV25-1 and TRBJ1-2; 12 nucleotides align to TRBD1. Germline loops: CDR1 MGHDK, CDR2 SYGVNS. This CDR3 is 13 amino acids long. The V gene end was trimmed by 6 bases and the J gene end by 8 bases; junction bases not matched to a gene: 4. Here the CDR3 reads CASRGTGGGGYTF. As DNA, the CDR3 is TGTGCCAGCAGGGGGACAGGGGGCGGGGGCTACACCTTC.

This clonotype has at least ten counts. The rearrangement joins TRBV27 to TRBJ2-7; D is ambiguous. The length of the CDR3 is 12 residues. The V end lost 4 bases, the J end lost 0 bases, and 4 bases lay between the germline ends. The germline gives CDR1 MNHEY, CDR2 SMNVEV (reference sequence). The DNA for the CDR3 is TGTGCCAGCAGTTACGACTCCTACGAGCAGTACTTC. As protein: CASSYDSYEQYF.

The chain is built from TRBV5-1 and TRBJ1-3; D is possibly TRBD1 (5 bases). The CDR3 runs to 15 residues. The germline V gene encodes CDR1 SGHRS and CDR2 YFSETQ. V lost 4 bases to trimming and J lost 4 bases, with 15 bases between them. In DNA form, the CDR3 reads TGCGCCAGCAGCCCGCGGCAGGGCGGCGGAAACACCATATATTTT. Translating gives CASSPRQGGGNTIYF.

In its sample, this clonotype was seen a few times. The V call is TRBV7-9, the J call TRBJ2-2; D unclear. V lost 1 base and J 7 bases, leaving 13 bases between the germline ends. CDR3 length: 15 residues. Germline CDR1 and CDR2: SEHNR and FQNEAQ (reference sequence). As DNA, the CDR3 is TGTGCCAGCAGCTTAGAAAGCAGTCGTTACGGGGAGCTGTTTTTT. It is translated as CASSLESSRYGELFF.

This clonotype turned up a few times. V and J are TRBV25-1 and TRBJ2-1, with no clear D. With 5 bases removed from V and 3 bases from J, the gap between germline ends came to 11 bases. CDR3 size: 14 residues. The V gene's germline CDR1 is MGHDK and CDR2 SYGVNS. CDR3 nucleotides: TGTGCCAGCAGTAATACGGCAGACTACAATGAGCAGTTCTTC. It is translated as CASSNTADYNEQFF.

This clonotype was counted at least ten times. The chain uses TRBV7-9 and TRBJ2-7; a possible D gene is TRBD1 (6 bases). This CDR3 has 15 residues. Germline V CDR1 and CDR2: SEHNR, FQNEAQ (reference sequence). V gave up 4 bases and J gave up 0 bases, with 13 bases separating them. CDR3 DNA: TGTGCCAGCAGCTCTACCGAGGACAGCTCCTACGAGCAGTACTTC. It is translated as CASSSTEDSSYEQYF.

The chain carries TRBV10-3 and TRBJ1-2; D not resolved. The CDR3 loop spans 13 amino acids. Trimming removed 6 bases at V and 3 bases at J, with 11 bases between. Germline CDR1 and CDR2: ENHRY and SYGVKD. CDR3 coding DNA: TGTGCCATCAGGCCAATGGTGGACTATGGCTACACCTTC. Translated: CAIRPMVDYGYTF.

CDR3 nucleotides: TGTGCCAGCAGCGACCGGGCCGGGAGCACCGACAATGAGCAGTTCTTC. Protein: CASSDRAGSTDNEQFF. The chain recombines TRBV9 with TRBJ2-1; D might be TRBD2 (6 bases). The germline gives CDR1 SGDLS, CDR2 YYNGEE. Trimming left V 3 bases short and J 5 bases short, with 18 bases between. The CDR3 totals 16 residues.

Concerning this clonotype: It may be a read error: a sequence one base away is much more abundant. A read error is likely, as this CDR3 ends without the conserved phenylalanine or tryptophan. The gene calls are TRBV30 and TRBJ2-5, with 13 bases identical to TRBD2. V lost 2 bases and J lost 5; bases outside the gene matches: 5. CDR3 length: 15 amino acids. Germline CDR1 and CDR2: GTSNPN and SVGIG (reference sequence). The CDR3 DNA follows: TGTGCCTGGAGTCCGGGACTAGCGGGGCGGGAGACCCAGTACCTC. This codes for CAWSPGLAGRETQYL.

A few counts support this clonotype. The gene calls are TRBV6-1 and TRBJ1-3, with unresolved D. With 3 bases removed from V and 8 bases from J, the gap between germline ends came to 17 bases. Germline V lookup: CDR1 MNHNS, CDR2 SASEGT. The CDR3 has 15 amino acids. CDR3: CASSEVWTWRDTIYF. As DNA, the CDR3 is TGTGCCAGCAGTGAGGTTTGGACCTGGAGAGACACCATATATTTT.

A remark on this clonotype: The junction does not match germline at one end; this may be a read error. The CDR3 coding sequence is TGCGCCAGCAGCCAAGACTCTCGGGGTTGGGAGACCCAGTGCTTC. Translated: CASSQDSRGWETQCF. The V gene is TRBV4-1, the J gene TRBJ2-5, with D perhaps TRBD2 (5 bases). Germline V gene lookup returns CDR1 MGHRA and CDR2 YSYEKL. This CDR3 has 15 residues.

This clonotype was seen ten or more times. CDR3 loop: CASSTGDYGYTF. The DNA for the CDR3 is TGCGCCAGCAGTACAGGGGACTATGGCTACACCTTC. V usage is TRBV10-2 and J usage is TRBJ1-2; TRBD1 matches 7 bases. Germline V gene lookup returns CDR1 WSHSY and CDR2 SAAADI. The V segment lost 5 bases and the J segment 3 bases; nucleotides outside the gene matches: 0. The CDR3 totals 12 residues.

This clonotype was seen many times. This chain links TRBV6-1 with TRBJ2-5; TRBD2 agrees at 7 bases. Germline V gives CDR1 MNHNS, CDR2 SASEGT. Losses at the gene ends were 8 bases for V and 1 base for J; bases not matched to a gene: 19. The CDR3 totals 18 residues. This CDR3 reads CASWRGEPTSPRQETQYF. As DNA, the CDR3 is TGTGCCAGCTGGCGCGGGGAACCGACTAGCCCCCGCCAAGAGACCCAGTACTTC.

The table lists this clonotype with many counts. The CDR3 spells CASSDDRETQYF. Here the CDR3 DNA reads TGTGCCAGCAGCGACGATCGCGAGACCCAGTACTTC. V gene TRBV3-1 combines with J gene TRBJ2-5; D is undetermined. CDR1 is LGHDT, CDR2 YNNKEL, per germline (reference sequence). Deletions cut 5 bases from V and 5 bases from J, with 9 bases between. The CDR3 is made up of 12 amino acids.

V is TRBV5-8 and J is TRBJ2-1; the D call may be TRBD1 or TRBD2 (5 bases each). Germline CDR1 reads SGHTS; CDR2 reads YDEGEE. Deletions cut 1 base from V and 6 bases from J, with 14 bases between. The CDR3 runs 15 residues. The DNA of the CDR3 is TGTGCCAGCAGCTTGTTGGGACCACCAACCAATGAGCAGTTCTTC. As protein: CASSLLGPPTNEQFF.

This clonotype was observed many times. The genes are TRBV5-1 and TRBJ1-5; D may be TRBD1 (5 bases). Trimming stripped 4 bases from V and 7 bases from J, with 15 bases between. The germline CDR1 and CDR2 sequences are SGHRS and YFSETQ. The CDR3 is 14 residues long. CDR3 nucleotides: TGCGCCAGCAGCCATACTGGAGGGGACCAGCCCCAGCATTTT. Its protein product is CASSHTGGDQPQHF.

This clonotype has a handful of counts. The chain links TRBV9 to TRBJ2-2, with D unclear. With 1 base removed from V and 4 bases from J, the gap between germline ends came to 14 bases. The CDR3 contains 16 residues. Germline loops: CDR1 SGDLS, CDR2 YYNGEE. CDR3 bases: TGTGCCAGCAGCGTACTAGGTGGCCGAGGCACCGGGGAGCTGTTTTTT. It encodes CASSVLGGRGTGELFF.

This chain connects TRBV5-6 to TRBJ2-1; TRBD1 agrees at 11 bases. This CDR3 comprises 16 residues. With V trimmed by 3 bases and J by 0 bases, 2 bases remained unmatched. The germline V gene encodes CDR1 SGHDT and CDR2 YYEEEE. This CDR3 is CASSSGTGGSYNEQFF. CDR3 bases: TGTGCCAGCAGCTCCGGGACAGGGGGCTCCTACAATGAGCAGTTCTTC.

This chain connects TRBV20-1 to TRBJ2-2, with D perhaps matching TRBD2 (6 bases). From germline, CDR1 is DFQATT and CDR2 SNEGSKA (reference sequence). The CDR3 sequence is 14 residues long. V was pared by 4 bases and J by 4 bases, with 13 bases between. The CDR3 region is CSANRGTSTGELFF. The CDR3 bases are TGCAGTGCTAACCGCGGGACCAGCACCGGGGAGCTGTTTTTT.